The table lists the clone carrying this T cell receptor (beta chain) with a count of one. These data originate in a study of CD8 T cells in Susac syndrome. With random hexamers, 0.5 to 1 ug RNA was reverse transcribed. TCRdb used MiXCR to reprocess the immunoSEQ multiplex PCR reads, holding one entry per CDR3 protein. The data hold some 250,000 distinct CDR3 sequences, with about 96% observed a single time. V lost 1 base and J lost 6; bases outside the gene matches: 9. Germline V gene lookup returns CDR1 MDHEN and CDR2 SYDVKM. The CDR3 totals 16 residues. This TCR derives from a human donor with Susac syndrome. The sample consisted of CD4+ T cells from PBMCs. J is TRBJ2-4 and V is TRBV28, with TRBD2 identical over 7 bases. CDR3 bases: TGTGCCAGCAGTTTATACCCGAGCGGGAATAGAAACATTCAGTACTTC. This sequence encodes CASSLYPSGNRNIQYF.